Below are 28 T cell receptor beta chains sequenced from a single sample in a study of identifying expanded T cells in peripheral blood. The assay was immunoSEQ multiplex PCR, and TCRdb's table has in-frame clones only and misses some. The table lists approximately 94,000 clones, roughly 88% of them singletons, with 5% to 6.5% in the top ten. The source material was blood. These receptors were obtained from a person aged 18-70 years in good health.

V usage is TRBV5-1 and J usage is TRBJ2-3; D is possibly TRBD1 (6 bases). The germline V gene has CDR1 SGHRS and CDR2 YFSETQ. The V end was cut by 0 bases, the J end by 2 bases, with 10 bases between. CDR3 size: 15 residues. The CDR3 sequence is CASSLGGPHTDTQYF. The CDR3 bases are TGCGCCAGCAGCTTGGGGGGGCCGCACACAGATACGCAGTATTTT.

This clone was counted a single time. This sequence joins TRBV5-4 and TRBJ2-2; D might be TRBD2 (5 bases). Deletions cut 4 bases from V and 3 bases from J, with 16 bases between. The germline V gene has CDR1 SGHNT and CDR2 YYREEE (reference sequence). The CDR3 loop spans 16 amino acids. CDR3 sequence: CASSPFAGSYTGELFF. The CDR3 DNA follows: TGTGCCAGCAGCCCGTTCGCGGGTTCATACACCGGGGAGCTGTTTTTT.

The chain has TRBV10-2 and TRBJ2-3; possible D gene TRBD1, 6 bases. Trimming left V 10 bases short and J 6 bases short, with 14 bases between. The germline V gene encodes CDR1 WSHSY and CDR2 SAAADI. The CDR3 length is 12 residues. CDR3 in amino acids: CATSDSSDTQYF. The CDR3 DNA reads TGCGCCACCTCGGACAGTTCGGATACGCAGTATTTT.

The rearrangement joins TRBV9 to TRBJ1-5; 8 nucleotides agree with TRBD1. Germline CDR1 SGDLS, CDR2 YYNGEE. Trimming took 5 bases from V and 7 from J; bases not matched to a gene: 8. The CDR3 has 14 amino acids. As DNA, the CDR3 is TGTGCCAGCAGTTCGGACAGGGCTGGGCAGCCCCAGCATTTT. Amino acid sequence: CASSSDRAGQPQHF.

The chain couples TRBV4-2 to TRBJ2-3, with D perhaps matching TRBD1 or TRBD2 (8 bases each). The V gene lost 4 bases and the J gene lost 6 bases, with 26 bases spanning the gap. Germline V gene data show CDR1 as LGHNA and CDR2 as YNFKEQ. This CDR3 is 18 amino acids long. CDR3 region: CASSPLGQGEAGADTQYF. In nucleotides, the CDR3 is TGTGCCAGCAGCCCTCTAGGACAGGGCGAAGCGGGGGCCGATACGCAGTATTTT.

The V gene is TRBV29-1, the J gene TRBJ1-1; 9 nucleotides match TRBD1. In germline, CDR1 is SQVTM, CDR2 ANQGSEA. The ends lost 6 bases at V and 0 bases at J; junction bases unmatched: 2. This CDR3 is 13 amino acids long. CDR3 coding DNA: TGCAGCGTGGACAGGGGCCTGAACACTGAAGCTTTCTTT. This sequence encodes CSVDRGLNTEAFF.

The chain uses TRBV30 and TRBJ1-3; TRBD1 agrees at 7 bases. Unmatched junction bases numbered 2, after V lost 2 bases and J lost 4 bases. This CDR3 region has 13 residues. Germline values: CDR1 GTSNPN, CDR2 SVGIG (reference sequence). CDR3 sequence reads: CAWSTGVGNTIYF. In DNA form, the CDR3 reads TGTGCCTGGAGTACAGGGGTCGGAAACACCATATATTTT.

V usage is TRBV6-1 and J usage is TRBJ1-5; D not resolved. CDR1 MNHNS and CDR2 SASEGT come from the germline V gene. This CDR3 is 14 amino acids long. Trimming shortened V by 2 bases and J by 4 bases, and 9 bases separated the two germline ends. The CDR3 here is CASSELSRNQPQHF. The CDR3 DNA sequence: TGTGCCAGCAGTGAATTGTCTCGTAATCAGCCCCAGCATTTT.

The chain joins TRBV7-9 to TRBJ2-1; 12 bases map to TRBD2. The V and J ends lost 2 bases and 1 base, in that order; junction bases with no gene match: 9. The CDR3 runs to 19 residues. Per germline, CDR1 SEHNR and CDR2 FQNEAQ (reference sequence). The CDR3 sequence: CASSLPGLAGSGSYNEQFF. In nucleotides, the CDR3 is TGTGCCAGCAGCTTACCGGGACTAGCGGGTTCGGGGTCCTACAATGAGCAGTTCTTC.

The chain uses TRBV6-6 and TRBJ2-7; 10 nucleotides agree with TRBD1. The CDR3 length is 14 residues. The germline CDR1 and CDR2 sequences are MNHNY and SVGAGI (reference sequence). With 8 bases clipped from V and 5 bases from J, the junction kept 9 bases outside the gene matches. For the CDR3, the DNA is TGTGCCAGCTCTGCGCCGGGACAGGGGAACGAGCAGTACTTC. Amino acid sequence: CASSAPGQGNEQYF.

The CDR3 bases are TGTGCCAGCAGCCTTACAGGGGGGAGGAATGAGCAGTTCTTC. Its translation: CASSLTGGRNEQFF. V is TRBV5-4 and J is TRBJ2-1; 8 bases are shared with TRBD1. Germline trimming cut 4 bases from V and 7 bases from J; bases unmatched to any gene: 7. CDR3 length equals 14 residues. In germline, CDR1 is SGHNT, CDR2 YYREEE (reference sequence). The complete variable domain, with remaining parts taken from reference TRBV5-4 and TRBJ2-1, reads ETGVTQSPTHLIKTRGQQVTLRCSSQSGHNTVSWYQQALGQGPQFIFQYYREEENGRGNFPPRFSGLQFPNYSSELNVNALELDDSALYLCASSLTGGRNEQFFGPGTRLTVL.

The chain employs TRBV6-1 and TRBJ1-2, with D possibly TRBD1 on 6 matching bases. Germline V gene data show CDR1 as MNHNS and CDR2 as SASEGT. This CDR3 has 12 residues. Trimming left V 11 bases short and J 8 bases short, with 18 bases between. CDR3 in DNA: TGTGCCGGCGGCACAGGGTATTTGGGCTACACCTTC. Translated: CAGGTGYLGYTF.

The chain links TRBV18 to TRBJ1-4; the D gene is possibly TRBD1 (6 bases). CDR3 length: 17 amino acids. V was shortened by 3 bases and J by 1 base, with 15 bases between the two germline ends. CDR1 is KGHSH, CDR2 LQKENI, per germline. CDR3 DNA: TGTGCCAGCTCACCGAAGGGGACAATGGTAACTAATGAAAAACTGTTTTTT. It encodes CASSPKGTMVTNEKLFF. Filled out from reference TRBV18 and TRBJ1-4, the complete variable domain reads NAGVMQNPRHLVRRRGQEARLRCSPMKGHSHVYWYRQLPEEGLKFMVYLQKENIIDESGMPKERFSAEFPKEGPSILRIQQVVRGDSAAYFCASSPKGTMVTNEKLFFGSGTQLSVL.

This chain connects TRBV5-6 to TRBJ1-1; the D gene is possibly TRBD1 (5 bases). The length of the CDR3 is 14 residues. CDR1 is SGHDT and CDR2 is YYEEEE in the germline V gene. The ends were cut back, 5 bases at V and 1 base at J, with 12 bases in the middle. As DNA, the CDR3 is TGTGCCAGCAGGGGCGTCGGGGGGAACACTGAAGCTTTCTTT. Its protein is CASRGVGGNTEAFF.

CDR3 DNA: TGTGCCAGCAGTTACGGTCAGGGTTTCGGCACTGAAGCTTTCTTT. Protein sequence: CASSYGQGFGTEAFF. The rearrangement joins TRBV6-5 to TRBJ1-1, with a weak D call TRBD1 (5 bases). The germline V and J ends were trimmed by 2 bases and 4 bases, with 14 bases remaining between them. CDR1 and CDR2 from the germline V gene are MNHEY and SVGAGI. The CDR3 spans 15 residues.

This chain joins TRBV6-1 and TRBJ1-6; 7 bases fit TRBD1. Germline V gives CDR1 MNHNS, CDR2 SASEGT. Unmatched junction bases numbered 7, after V lost 4 bases and J lost 7 bases. The CDR3 spans 15 residues. The chain's CDR3 is CASSGGTVRNSPLHF. Here the CDR3 DNA reads TGTGCCAGCAGTGGGGGGACAGTTAGAAATTCACCCCTCCACTTT.

The gene calls are TRBV27 and TRBJ1-1, with 8 bases aligning to TRBD1. The V gene's germline CDR1 is MNHEY and CDR2 SMNVEV (reference sequence). The CDR3 sequence is 13 residues long. The J segment lost 6 bases and the V segment lost 5 bases, leaving 5 bases of the junction unmatched. In DNA, the CDR3 is TGTGCCAGCAGTCCCACAGGGGGGTCTGAAGCTTTCTTT. Translated: CASSPTGGSEAFF.

V gene TRBV7-8 combines with J gene TRBJ1-5; TRBD1 is a possible D gene (5 bases). The CDR3 is 13 residues long. V lost 5 bases to trimming and J lost 9 bases, with 14 bases between them. Germline values: CDR1 SGHVS, CDR2 FQNEAQ. The CDR3 reads CASSRTPSGPQHF. Written as DNA, the CDR3 is TGTGCCAGCAGCCGGACACCTTCTGGGCCCCAGCATTTT.

The chain employs TRBV9 and TRBJ2-3, with D uncertain. This CDR3 spans 14 amino acids. Trimming removed 0 bases from V and 6 bases from J, with 11 bases in between. In germline, CDR1 is SGDLS, CDR2 YYNGEE. Here the CDR3 reads CASSVVSSRDTQYF. For the CDR3, the DNA is TGTGCCAGCAGCGTAGTGAGTAGCAGGGATACGCAGTATTTT.

The chain couples TRBV18 to TRBJ2-2; TRBD1 might be the D (5 bases). The CDR3 has 17 amino acids. The germline V gene has CDR1 KGHSH and CDR2 LQKENI. Deletions cut 3 bases from V and 0 bases from J, with 14 bases between. CDR3 region: CASSPPIGVTNTGELFF. The CDR3 DNA follows: TGTGCCAGCTCACCCCCTATAGGGGTAACGAACACCGGGGAGCTGTTTTTT.

The chain combines TRBV7-8 with TRBJ2-7; 7 bases match TRBD1. The CDR3 consists of 15 residues. Germline V gene sequence: CDR1 SGHVS, CDR2 FQNEAQ. After removal of 4 bases from V and 6 bases from J, the junction contained 12 bases not matched to a gene. CDR3 sequence: CASSSYRQGSGEQYF. DNA for the CDR3: TGTGCCAGCAGCTCCTACCGACAGGGTTCTGGCGAGCAGTACTTC.

The chain links TRBV7-2 to TRBJ2-1; the match to TRBD2 covers 11 bases. This CDR3 spans 15 amino acids. J was trimmed by 7 bases and V by 4 bases; bases with no gene match: 6. Germline V gene lookup returns CDR1 SGHTA and CDR2 FQGNSA. The CDR3 is CASSSTSGVDNEQFF. The CDR3 DNA is TGTGCCAGCAGCTCGACTAGCGGGGTTGATAATGAGCAGTTCTTC. Filled out from reference TRBV7-2 and TRBJ2-1, the complete variable domain reads GAGVSQSPSNKVTEKGKDVELRCDPISGHTALYWYRQSLGQGLEFLIYFQGNSAPDKSGLPSDRFSAERTGGSVSTLTIQRTQQEDSAVYLCASSSTSGVDNEQFFGPGTRLTVL.

This rearrangement joins TRBV6-5 to TRBJ2-3; 12 bases fit TRBD2. In germline, CDR1 is MNHEY, CDR2 SVGAGI. Trimming at V came to 5 bases and at J to 5 bases, leaving 5 bases not matched to a gene. The CDR3 loop spans 15 amino acids. CDR3 coding DNA: TGTGCCAGCAGTCCGCTAGCGGGGGGGCAAGATACGCAGTATTTT. Protein product: CASSPLAGGQDTQYF.

This chain joins TRBV30 and TRBJ2-7; the D gene is possibly TRBD1 (7 bases). CDR3 size: 15 residues. Per germline, CDR1 GTSNPN and CDR2 SVGIG (reference sequence). V was pared by 0 bases and J by 3 bases, with 15 bases between. CDR3 sequence (DNA): TGTGCCTGGAGTGTACAAGGGGGGACAGACTACGAGCAGTACTTC. It specifies CAWSVQGGTDYEQYF. Based on the CDR3 plus reference TRBV30 and TRBJ2-7, the full variable domain is SQTIHQWPATLVQPVGSPLSLECTVEGTSNPNLYWYRQAAGRGLQLLFYSVGIGQISSEVPQNLSASRPQDRQFILSSKKLLLSDSGFYLCAWSVQGGTDYEQYFGPGTRLTVT.

This chain connects TRBV14 to TRBJ2-6; the D is unclear. Germline assignment: CDR1 SGHDN and CDR2 FVKESK. The ends were cut back, 2 bases at V and 4 bases at J, with 3 bases in the middle. The CDR3 is 13 amino acids. In nucleotides, the CDR3 is TGTGCCAGCAGCCAACCCGGGGCCAACGTCCTGACTTTC. This codes for CASSQPGANVLTF.

The genes are TRBV29-1 and TRBJ1-5; 8 bases are shared with TRBD1. The CDR3 loop spans 13 amino acids. Germline V CDR1 and CDR2: SQVTM, ANQGSEA. V gave up 6 bases and J gave up 5 bases; unmatched junction bases: 6. The CDR3 DNA reads as TGCAGCGTACGGACAGGGTCCGATCAGCCCCAGCATTTT. Its protein is CSVRTGSDQPQHF.

The chain has TRBV6-5 and TRBJ1-2; the D is unclear. Germline V CDR1 and CDR2: MNHEY, SVGAGI. Trimming removed 2 bases from V and 8 bases from J, with 12 bases in between. The CDR3 consists of 13 residues. The CDR3 DNA reads as TGTGCCAGCAGTTACGGTATTTCGGGGGGCTACACCTTC. Protein: CASSYGISGGYTF.

The rearrangement uses TRBV6-4 and TRBJ1-2; 9 bases are shared with TRBD1. Trimming cost V 6 bases and J 6 bases; bases outside gene matches: 20. From germline, CDR1 is MRHNA and CDR2 SNTAGT. CDR3 size: 18 residues. CDR3: CASSPVGSGGQGKDGYTF. The CDR3 DNA reads as TGTGCCAGCAGCCCTGTGGGGAGTGGGGGACAGGGAAAAGATGGCTACACCTTC.